This TCR beta chain was sequenced in a study of beta chain features in type 1 diabetes. Concerning this clone itself: Its antigen is as yet unknown.

Whole-study results and caveats: TCRB CDR3 length was moderately but significantly reduced in all four CD4+ subsets of Type 1 diabetes patients. The similarity of naive, central memory and Treg TCRB repertoires appeared greater among patients than among healthy donors.

The length of the CDR3 is 15 residues. V lost 1 base and J lost 4; bases outside the gene matches: 5. Germline values: CDR1 SGHNT, CDR2 YYREEE (reference sequence). TCRB transcripts that were expressed got sequenced, as all of the isolated RNA had been reverse transcribed. The assay was immunoSEQ multiplex PCR, and TCRdb's table has in-frame clones only and misses some. This table holds over 150,000 clones, about a tenth found once. The sequence came from a man aged 30 to 39 with type 1 diabetes. Sequencing was carried out using central memory CD4+ T cells from blood. J is TRBJ2-3 and V is TRBV5-4, with 8 bases aligning to TRBD2. CDR3 nucleotide sequence: TGTGCCAGCAGCTTGAAACTAGCGGAGGCAGATACGCAGTATTTT. Amino acids: CASSLKLAEADTQYF.